Listed below are T cell receptor beta chains from one sample, sequenced in a study of T cell repertoires in cytomegalovirus infection. What these receptors recognize is not known. TCRdb reprocessed the reads via MiXCR and lists one record per CDR3 protein. The sample consists of roughly 340,000 distinct CDR3 sequences, almost 30% of them appearing once. Sequences were derived from cultured PBMCs, sampled from culture after CMV antigen stimulation. The source of these receptors is a human donor in good health (CMV status not recorded). Some clones in this sample may be carry-over from other donors' samples. Both conserved end residues are part of each CDR3. The D gene is left open where the match is weak. Clone size is shown for a subset of rows, as once, few, many or a class of expanded clone.

D: TRBD2
V: TRBV20-1
size: NA
J: TRBJ2-5
CDR3: CSARGSGVVTAQYF
DNA: TGCAGTGCCAGGGGTAGCGGGGTTGTCACGGCCCAGTACTTC

D: NA
V: TRBV11-2
size: NA
J: TRBJ1-2
CDR3: CASSLGEGIYTF
DNA: TGTGCCAGCAGCTTAGGGGAGGGGATCTACACCTTC

D: TRBD1
V: TRBV29-1
size: many
J: TRBJ1-5
CDR3: CSVQGGREPQHF
DNA: TGCAGCGTACAAGGGGGCCGGGAGCCCCAGCATTTT

D: NA
V: TRBV7-4
size: few
J: TRBJ2-2
CDR3: CASSFRQTNTGELFF
DNA: TGTGCCAGCAGCTTTCGACAGACCAACACCGGGGAGCTGTTTTTT

D: NA
V: TRBV15
size: NA
J: TRBJ1-5
CDR3: CATSRDSSLNQPQHF
DNA: TGTGCCACCAGCAGAGATTCAAGTCTCAATCAGCCCCAGCATTTT

D: NA
V: TRBV20-1
size: NA
J: TRBJ1-2
CDR3: CSARDKPGKANYGYTF
DNA: TGCAGTGCTAGAGATAAGCCGGGAAAAGCTAACTATGGCTACACCTTC

D: NA
V: TRBV7-8
size: many
J: TRBJ2-1
CDR3: CASSHSPLKGHNEQFF
DNA: TGTGCCAGCAGCCACTCACCCCTCAAAGGGCACAATGAGCAGTTCTTC

D: TRBD1
V: TRBV7-2
size: many
J: TRBJ2-5
CDR3: CASSPWTGRPMETQYF
DNA: TGTGCCAGCAGCCCGTGGACAGGGCGTCCAATGGAGACCCAGTACTTC

D: NA
V: TRBV28
size: few
J: TRBJ2-7
CDR3: CASSLGGAGSGSYEQYF
DNA: TGTGCCAGCAGTTTAGGGGGTGCCGGGAGCGGGTCCTACGAGCAGTACTTC

D: TRBD1
V: TRBV7-2
size: few
J: TRBJ1-2
CDR3: CASSLDREFTF
DNA: TGTGCCAGCAGCCTTGACAGGGAGTTTACCTTC

D: NA
V: TRBV6-1
size: NA
J: TRBJ1-5
CDR3: CASSEKDRSNQPQHF
DNA: TGTGCCAGCAGTGAAAAAGACAGAAGCAATCAGCCCCAGCATTTT

D: NA
V: TRBV7-2
size: few
J: TRBJ2-5
CDR3: CASSTRTAKETQYF
DNA: TGTGCCAGCAGCACCCGGACAGCAAAAGAGACCCAGTACTTC

D: NA
V: TRBV19
size: NA
J: TRBJ1-5
CDR3: CATTRPGQPHNQPQHF
DNA: TGTGCCACTACCCGACCGGGACAACCTCACAATCAGCCCCAGCATTTT

D: TRBD1
V: TRBV28
size: once
J: TRBJ2-1
CDR3: CASSLGTGGFNEQFF
DNA: TGTGCCAGCAGTTTGGGGACAGGGGGCTTCAATGAGCAGTTCTTC

D: TRBD1
V: TRBV7-6
size: few
J: TRBJ2-1
CDR3: CASSSLREGAINEQFF
DNA: TGTGCCAGCAGCTCCCTCCGCGAGGGGGCAATCAATGAGCAGTTCTTC

D: NA
V: TRBV12-3/TRBV12-4
size: NA
J: TRBJ1-5
CDR3: CASSLAPLQPQHF
DNA: TGTGCCAGCAGTCTCGCCCCTCTCCAGCCCCAGCATTTT

D: NA
V: TRBV7-9
size: many
J: TRBJ2-3
CDR3: CASSTTGWREKGQTQYF
DNA: TGTGCCAGCAGCACCACAGGGTGGCGGGAGAAGGGCCAGACGCAGTATTTT

D: NA
V: TRBV5-4
size: few
J: TRBJ2-1
CDR3: CASSLGGSNEQFF
DNA: TGTGCCAGCAGCTTGGGGGGTAGCAATGAGCAGTTCTTC

D: TRBD2
V: TRBV7-7
size: few
J: TRBJ2-1
CDR3: CASSPGLESNNEQFF
DNA: TGTGCTAGCAGCCCCGGACTAGAGTCCAACAATGAGCAGTTCTTC

D: NA
V: TRBV5-5
size: NA
J: TRBJ2-3
CDR3: CASSLELGMSTDTQYF
DNA: TGTGCCAGCAGCTTGGAGCTCGGGATGAGCACAGATACGCAGTATTTT

D: NA
V: TRBV5-1
size: few
J: TRBJ2-7
CDR3: CASSPPLSAVEQYF
DNA: TGCGCCAGCAGCCCCCCCCTGTCAGCCGTCGAGCAGTACTTC

D: TRBD1
V: TRBV11-1
size: many
J: TRBJ2-2
CDR3: CASRPGTGANTGELFF
DNA: TGTGCCAGCAGGCCCGGGACAGGGGCGAACACCGGGGAGCTGTTTTTT

D: NA
V: TRBV20-1
size: NA
J: TRBJ2-1
CDR3: CSARTRTYNEQFF
DNA: TGCAGTGCTAGAACGCGGACGTACAATGAGCAGTTCTTC

D: NA
V: TRBV6-1
size: few
J: TRBJ1-2
CDR3: CASSEDLDMGSLYGYTF
DNA: TGTGCCAGCAGTGAAGACTTGGACATGGGGTCCCTCTATGGCTACACCTTC

D: TRBD2
V: TRBV20-1
size: NA
J: TRBJ2-7
CDR3: CSAPLAGGPYEQYF
DNA: TGCAGTGCTCCTCTAGCGGGAGGCCCCTACGAGCAGTACTTC

D: NA
V: TRBV25-1
size: few
J: TRBJ2-5
CDR3: CASSLRGQEETQYF
DNA: TGTGCCAGCAGTTTACGGGGGCAGGAAGAGACCCAGTACTTC

D: NA
V: TRBV7-2
size: NA
J: TRBJ2-1
CDR3: CASSRSRPAGWQFF
DNA: TGTGCCAGCAGCCGTAGCAGGCCAGCAGGATGGCAGTTCTTC

D: TRBD1
V: TRBV12-3/TRBV12-4
size: many
J: TRBJ1-2
CDR3: CASRRGQGNGYTF
DNA: TGTGCCAGCAGGCGGGGACAGGGCAATGGCTACACCTTC

D: NA
V: TRBV2
size: few
J: TRBJ1-5
CDR3: CASSSNLGNQPQHF
DNA: TGTGCCAGCAGCAGCAATCTCGGGAATCAGCCCCAGCATTTT

D: TRBD1
V: TRBV12-3/TRBV12-4
size: NA
J: TRBJ2-7
CDR3: CASSFVQGAYEQYF
DNA: TGTGCCAGCAGTTTTGTCCAGGGGGCATACGAGCAGTACTTC

D: NA
V: TRBV4-1
size: NA
J: TRBJ2-3
CDR3: CASSQDPLRGRTDTQYF
DNA: TGCGCCAGCAGCCAAGATCCTCTGAGGGGACGGACAGATACGCAGTATTTT

D: TRBD1
V: TRBV7-9
size: many
J: TRBJ1-1
CDR3: CASITGGNTEAFF
DNA: TGTGCCAGCATCACAGGGGGGAACACTGAAGCTTTCTTT

D: TRBD1
V: TRBV20-1
size: many
J: TRBJ1-2
CDR3: CSATFWDRGHARLNYGYTF
DNA: TGCAGTGCTACTTTCTGGGACAGGGGCCATGCGAGGCTTAACTATGGCTACACCTTC

D: TRBD1
V: TRBV7-6
size: NA
J: TRBJ1-2
CDR3: CASSLSGQENYGYTF
DNA: TGTGCCAGCAGCCTCTCCGGACAGGAGAACTATGGCTACACCTTC

D: TRBD1
V: TRBV15
size: NA
J: TRBJ1-5
CDR3: CATSKDRGSNQPQHF
DNA: TGTGCCACCAGCAAAGACAGGGGGAGCAATCAGCCCCAGCATTTT

D: NA
V: TRBV7-9
size: few
J: TRBJ2-1
CDR3: CASREDGPNEQFF
DNA: TGTGCCAGCAGGGAGGACGGCCCCAATGAGCAGTTCTTC

D: NA
V: TRBV27
size: NA
J: TRBJ2-2
CDR3: CASCYTVPTATYVGELFF
DNA: TGTGCCAGCTGTTACACAGTCCCGACAGCTACTTATGTCGGGGAGCTGTTTTTT

D: NA
V: TRBV7-2
size: NA
J: TRBJ2-5
CDR3: CASSLETTKETQYF
DNA: TGTGCCAGCAGCCTTGAAACGACCAAAGAGACCCAGTACTTC

D: NA
V: TRBV27
size: NA
J: TRBJ1-1
CDR3: CASTWGGGQGEAFF
DNA: TGTGCCAGCACTTGGGGGGGGGGTCAGGGTGAAGCTTTCTTT

D: TRBD1
V: TRBV5-4
size: NA
J: TRBJ1-1
CDR3: CASSSPWTGGQVEAFF
DNA: TGTGCCAGCAGCTCCCCCTGGACAGGGGGTCAGGTTGAAGCTTTCTTT